The rows below give T cell receptor beta chains drawn from one sample of a study of shared clonotypes between healthy human individuals. The protocol was immunoSEQ multiplex PCR, while the TCRdb copy is restricted to in-frame clones and leaves out a portion. The repertoire consists of about 600,000 clones, with nearly 97% occurring once and the leading ten covering 0.095% to 0.12%. Sequencing used naive CD8+ T cells sorted from blood. These receptors originate from a woman in her 30s in good health. Both conserved end residues are part of each CDR3. The order of the fields is CDR3 length, J gene, D gene, V gene, CDR3 protein, CDR3 DNA. D genes are given only for firm matches.

cdr3_length: 18; j_call: TRBJ2-3; d_call: TRBD2; v_call: TRBV13; cdr3_aa: CASSPERTSGRLTDTQYF; cdr3_nt: TGTGCCAGCAGCCCAGAACGGACTAGCGGGAGACTCACAGATACGCAGTATTTT
cdr3_length: 16; j_call: TRBJ2-1; d_call: TRBD2; v_call: TRBV27; cdr3_aa: CASLLAGGPSYNEQFF; cdr3_nt: TGTGCCAGCCTCCTAGCGGGAGGGCCATCCTACAATGAGCAGTTCTTC
cdr3_length: 15; j_call: TRBJ2-2; d_call: TRBD1; v_call: TRBV7-9; cdr3_aa: CASSTRDRGGGELFF; cdr3_nt: TGTGCCAGCAGCACCCGGGACAGGGGTGGCGGGGAGCTGTTTTTT
cdr3_length: 18; j_call: TRBJ1-1; d_call: NA; v_call: TRBV2; cdr3_aa: CASSEGRGNRVLLSEAFF; cdr3_nt: TGTGCCAGCAGTGAAGGACGAGGGAACAGGGTATTATTATCTGAAGCTTTCTTT
cdr3_length: 14; j_call: TRBJ2-7; d_call: NA; v_call: TRBV2; cdr3_aa: CATYQGTSLYEQYF; cdr3_nt: TGTGCCACCTATCAAGGAACTTCTCTCTACGAGCAGTACTTC
cdr3_length: 11; j_call: TRBJ1-2; d_call: NA; v_call: TRBV29-1; cdr3_aa: CSVGADGGYTF; cdr3_nt: TGCAGCGTTGGGGCAGACGGTGGCTACACCTTC
cdr3_length: 15; j_call: TRBJ2-6; d_call: NA; v_call: TRBV27; cdr3_aa: CASSQLSSGANVLTF; cdr3_nt: TGTGCCAGCAGTCAACTATCCTCTGGGGCCAACGTCCTGACTTTC
cdr3_length: 17; j_call: TRBJ2-7; d_call: TRBD2; v_call: TRBV7-2; cdr3_aa: CASSSPGLAGPSYEQYF; cdr3_nt: TGTGCCAGCAGCTCCCCGGGACTAGCGGGACCCTCCTACGAGCAGTACTTC
cdr3_length: 14; j_call: TRBJ2-7; d_call: NA; v_call: TRBV13; cdr3_aa: CASSLGASWGEQYF; cdr3_nt: TGTGCCAGCAGCTTAGGGGCGAGTTGGGGGGAGCAGTACTTC
cdr3_length: 17; j_call: TRBJ2-2; d_call: NA; v_call: TRBV19; cdr3_aa: CASSIDQNWGRTGELFF; cdr3_nt: TGTGCCAGTAGTATAGATCAGAATTGGGGGCGCACCGGGGAGCTGTTTTTT
cdr3_length: 16; j_call: TRBJ1-2; d_call: NA; v_call: TRBV27; cdr3_aa: CASSLSSGARNYGYTF; cdr3_nt: TGTGCCAGCAGTTTATCGTCAGGGGCCCGTAACTATGGCTACACCTTC
cdr3_length: 13; j_call: TRBJ2-1; d_call: TRBD2; v_call: TRBV19; cdr3_aa: CASSMGLVNEQFF; cdr3_nt: TGTGCCAGTAGTATGGGACTAGTCAATGAGCAGTTCTTC
cdr3_length: 16; j_call: TRBJ2-1; d_call: NA; v_call: TRBV2; cdr3_aa: CASRARRESSYNEQFF; cdr3_nt: TGTGCCAGCAGGGCGCGGAGGGAGAGCTCCTACAATGAGCAGTTCTTC